This TCR beta chain derives from a study of graft-versus-host responses after intestinal transplantation. Findings and caveats of the study: Marrow from the recipient contained GvH clones, some of which had appeared first in ileum or blood.

Using immunoSEQ multiplex PCR, the repertoire was profiled, and TCRdb retains in-frame clones only, with some absent. Of 6,500 to 9,500 clones listed, approximately 29% are singletons. CDR3 length: 14 amino acids. V was shortened by 2 bases and J by 7 bases, with 16 bases between the two germline ends. CDR1 SGHDT and CDR2 YYEEEE come from the germline V gene. The sequence derives from a human patient who received an intestinal transplant. The chain uses TRBV5-6 and TRBJ2-7; perhaps TRBD2 as D (7 bases). The sequencing used alloreactive CD4+ T cells from a mixed lymphocyte reaction culture, collected before intestinal transplant. Documented subset: CFSE-low proliferating T cells sorted from approximately six-day pre-transplant mixed lymphocyte reaction (GvH or HvG direction). The CDR3, as DNA: TGTGCCAGCAGCTTTGGGGTTGGGAGGGGGGAGCAGTACTTC. This gives the protein CASSFGVGRGEQYF.